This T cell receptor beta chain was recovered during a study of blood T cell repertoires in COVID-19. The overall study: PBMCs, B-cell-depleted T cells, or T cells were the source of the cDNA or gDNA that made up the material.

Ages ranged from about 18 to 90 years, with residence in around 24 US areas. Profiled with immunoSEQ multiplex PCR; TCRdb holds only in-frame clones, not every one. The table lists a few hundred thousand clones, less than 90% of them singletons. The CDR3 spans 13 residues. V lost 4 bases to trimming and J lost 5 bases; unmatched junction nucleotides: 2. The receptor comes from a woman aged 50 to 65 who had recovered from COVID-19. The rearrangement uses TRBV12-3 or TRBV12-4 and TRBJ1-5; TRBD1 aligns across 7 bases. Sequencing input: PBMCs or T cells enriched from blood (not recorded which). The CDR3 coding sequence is TGTGCCAGCAGTTCGGGACAGCATCAGCCCCAGCATTTT. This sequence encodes CASSSGQHQPQHF.